This T cell receptor (beta chain) comes out of a study of blood T cell repertoires in COVID-19. About the study: Sources were T cells, B-cell-depleted T cells, or PBMCs; the material itself was cDNA or gDNA.

Original handling: Nucleated cell counts were estimated from reference gene primer amplification. Repertoires were generated with immunoSEQ multiplex PCR, while TCRdb's copy carries only in-frame clones and drops some. The V and J calls and clone size are taken from that table; D and trimming were inferred from the DNA. The repertoire holds roughly 390,000 clones, with 85% as singletons. This CDR3 contains 15 residues. Germline CDR1 reads LNHDA; CDR2 reads SQIVND (reference sequence). V shed 5 bases and J shed 2 bases, with 13 bases lying between them. This clone was observed once. The chain uses TRBV19 and TRBJ1-5; D gene unclear. This clonotype was obtained from a woman aged 18-35 years with acute or convalescent COVID-19. Sequences were obtained from peripheral blood. The CDR3 nucleotides read TGTGCCAGTAGTCTGGCACCCCGGGGCAATCAGCCCCAGCATTTT. This codes for CASSLAPRGNQPQHF. The entire variable domain, with the rest obtained from reference TRBV19 and TRBJ1-5, is as follows: DGGITQSPKYLFRKEGQNVTLSCEQNLNHDAMYWYRQDPGQGLRLIYYSQIVNDFQKGDIAEGYSVSREKKESFPLTVTSAQKNPTAFYLCASSLAPRGNQPQHFGDGTRLSIL.